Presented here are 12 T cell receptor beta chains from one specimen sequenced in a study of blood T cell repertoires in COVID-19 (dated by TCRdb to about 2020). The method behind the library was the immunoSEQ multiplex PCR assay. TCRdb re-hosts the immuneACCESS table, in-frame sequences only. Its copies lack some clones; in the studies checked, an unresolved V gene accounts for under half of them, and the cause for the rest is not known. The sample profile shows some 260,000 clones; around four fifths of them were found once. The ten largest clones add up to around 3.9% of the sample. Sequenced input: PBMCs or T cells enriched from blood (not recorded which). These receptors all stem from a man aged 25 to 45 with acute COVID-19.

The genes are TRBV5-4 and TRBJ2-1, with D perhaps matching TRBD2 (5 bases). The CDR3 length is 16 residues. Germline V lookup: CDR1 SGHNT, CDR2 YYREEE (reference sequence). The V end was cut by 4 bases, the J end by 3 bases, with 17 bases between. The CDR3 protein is CASSAGGRRIYNEQFF. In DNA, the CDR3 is TGTGCCAGCAGCGCCGGAGGACGGAGGATCTACAATGAGCAGTTCTTC.

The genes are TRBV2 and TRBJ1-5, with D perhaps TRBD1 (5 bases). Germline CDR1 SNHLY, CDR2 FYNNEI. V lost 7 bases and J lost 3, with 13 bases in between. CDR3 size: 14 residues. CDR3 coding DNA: TGTGCCAGCACCTTAGACAGAATCAATCAGCCCCAGCATTTT. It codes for CASTLDRINQPQHF.

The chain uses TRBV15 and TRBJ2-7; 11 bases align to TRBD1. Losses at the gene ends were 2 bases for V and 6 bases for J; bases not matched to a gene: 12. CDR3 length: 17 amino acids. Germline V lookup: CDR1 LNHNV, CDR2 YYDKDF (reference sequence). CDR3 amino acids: CATSRWGSGTGGTEQYV. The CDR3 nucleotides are TGTGCCACCAGCAGATGGGGATCCGGGACAGGGGGAACCGAGCAGTACGTC.

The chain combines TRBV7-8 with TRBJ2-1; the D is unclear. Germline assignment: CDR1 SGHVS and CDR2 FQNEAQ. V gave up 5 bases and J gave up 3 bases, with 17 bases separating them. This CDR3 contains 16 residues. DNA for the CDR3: TGTGCCAGCAGCCAGACACTTGAGAAAGGCTACAATGAGCAGTTCTTC. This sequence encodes CASSQTLEKGYNEQFF.

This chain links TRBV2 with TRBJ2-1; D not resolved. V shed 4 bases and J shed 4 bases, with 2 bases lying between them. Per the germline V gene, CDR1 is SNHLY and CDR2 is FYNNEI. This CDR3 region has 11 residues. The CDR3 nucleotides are TGTGCCAGCAGTGTATACAATGAGCAGTTCTTC. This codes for CASSVYNEQFF.

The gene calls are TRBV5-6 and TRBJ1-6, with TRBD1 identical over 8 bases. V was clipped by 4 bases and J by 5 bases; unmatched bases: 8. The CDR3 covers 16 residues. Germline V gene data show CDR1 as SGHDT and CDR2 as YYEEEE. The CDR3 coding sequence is TGTGCCAGCAGCGCAGAGACAGGGGCAAATAATTCACCCCTCCACTTT. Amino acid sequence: CASSAETGANNSPLHF.

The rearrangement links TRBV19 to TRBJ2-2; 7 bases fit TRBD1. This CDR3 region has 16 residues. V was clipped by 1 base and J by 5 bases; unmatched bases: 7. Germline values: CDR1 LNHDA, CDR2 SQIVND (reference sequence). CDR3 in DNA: TGTGCCAGTAGTATAGTACAGGGGAGAGGTACCGGGGAGCTGTTTTTT. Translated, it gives CASSIVQGRGTGELFF.

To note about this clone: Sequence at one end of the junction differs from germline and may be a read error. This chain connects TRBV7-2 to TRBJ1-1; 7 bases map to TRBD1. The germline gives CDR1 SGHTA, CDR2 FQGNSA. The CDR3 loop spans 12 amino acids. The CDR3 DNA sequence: TGTGCCAGCAGCTTAGCAAGGGGGCGCATAGGCTTT. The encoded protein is CASSLARGRIGF.

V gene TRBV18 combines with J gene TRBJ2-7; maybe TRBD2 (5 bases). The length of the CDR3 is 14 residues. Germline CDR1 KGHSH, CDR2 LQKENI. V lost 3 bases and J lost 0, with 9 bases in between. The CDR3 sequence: CASSPAGDSYEQYV. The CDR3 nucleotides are TGTGCCAGCTCACCCGCGGGCGACTCCTACGAGCAGTACGTC.

The CDR3 DNA is TGTGCCAGCAGCGTAGGAGCTAGCGGGAACACCGGGGAGCTGTTTTTT. It encodes CASSVGASGNTGELFF. The J gene is TRBJ2-2, the V gene TRBV9; 7 positions agree with TRBD2. Germline trimming cut 0 bases from V and 1 base from J; bases unmatched to any gene: 3. The germline V gene encodes CDR1 SGDLS and CDR2 YYNGEE. CDR3 length equals 16 residues.

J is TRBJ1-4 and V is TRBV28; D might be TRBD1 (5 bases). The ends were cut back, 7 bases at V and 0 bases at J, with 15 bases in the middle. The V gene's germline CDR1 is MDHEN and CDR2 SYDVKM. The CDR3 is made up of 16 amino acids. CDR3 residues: CASTDGRGTTNEKLFF. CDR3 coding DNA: TGTGCCAGCACCGATGGGCGGGGGACAACTAATGAAAAACTGTTTTTT.

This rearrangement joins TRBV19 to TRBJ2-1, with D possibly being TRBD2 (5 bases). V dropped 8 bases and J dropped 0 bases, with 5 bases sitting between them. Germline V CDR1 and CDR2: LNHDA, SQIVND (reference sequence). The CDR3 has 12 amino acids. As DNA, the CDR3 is TGTGCCAGTGGGAGCTCCTACAATGAGCAGTTCTTC. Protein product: CASGSSYNEQFF.